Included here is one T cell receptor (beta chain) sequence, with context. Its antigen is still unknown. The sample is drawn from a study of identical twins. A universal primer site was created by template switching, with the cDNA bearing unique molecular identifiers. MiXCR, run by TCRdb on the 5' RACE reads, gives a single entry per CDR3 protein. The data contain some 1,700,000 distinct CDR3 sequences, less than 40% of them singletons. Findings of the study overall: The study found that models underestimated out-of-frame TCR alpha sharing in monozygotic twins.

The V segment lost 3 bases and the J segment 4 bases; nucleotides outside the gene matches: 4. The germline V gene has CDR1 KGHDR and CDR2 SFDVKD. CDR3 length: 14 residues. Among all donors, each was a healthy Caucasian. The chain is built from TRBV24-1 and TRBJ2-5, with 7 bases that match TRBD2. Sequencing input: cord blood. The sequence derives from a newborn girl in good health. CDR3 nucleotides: TGTGCCACCAGTGATGGGCGGGAGCTAGAGACCCAGTACTTC. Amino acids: CATSDGRELETQYF.